This T cell receptor beta chain was retrieved from a study of blood T cell repertoires in COVID-19. The table came from immunoSEQ multiplex PCR; TCRdb's copy has only in-frame clones and leaves some out. This table holds fewer than 200,000 clones, around 88% found once. The sequence derives from a woman aged 70-85 years who had recovered from COVID-19. Sequencing was done on a sample of peripheral blood.

This chain's CDR3 is CASRGSSYNSPLHF. CDR3 nucleotide sequence: TGTGCCAGCAGGGGGAGCTCCTATAATTCACCCCTCCACTTT. This chain joins TRBV6-5 and TRBJ1-6, with D unclear. Germline assignment: CDR1 MNHEY and CDR2 SVGAGI. V shed 6 bases and J shed 0 bases, with 6 bases lying between them. CDR3 size: 14 residues.